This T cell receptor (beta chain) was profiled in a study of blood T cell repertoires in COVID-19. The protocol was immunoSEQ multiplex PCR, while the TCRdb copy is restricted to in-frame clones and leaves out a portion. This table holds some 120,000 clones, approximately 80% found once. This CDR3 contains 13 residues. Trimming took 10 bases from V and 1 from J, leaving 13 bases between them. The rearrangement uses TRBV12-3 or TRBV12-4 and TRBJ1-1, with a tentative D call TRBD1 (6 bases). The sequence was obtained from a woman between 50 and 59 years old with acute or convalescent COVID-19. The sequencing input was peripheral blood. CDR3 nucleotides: TGTGCCACCGGGGGGCGGCAGAACACTGAAGCTTTCTTT. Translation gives CATGGRQNTEAFF.